The text below deals with one TCR beta chain. Its recognized antigen is unknown. No quality values exist for individual bases; no much larger clone is one base distant. Library preparation used the immunoSEQ multiplex PCR assay. The multiplex PCR relied on a mix of 60 forward primers for TCR Vbeta segments and 13 reverse primers for TCR Jbeta segments. Amplification of the CDR3 region of rearranged TCR beta genes was performed with a multiplex PCR assay on genomic DNA. On the Illumina HiSeq System, the amplified TCR beta libraries were sequenced as 87-base-pair reads. For the original study's pipeline: A later analysis counted approximately 76 million unique TCR beta chains across the 650 to 700 repertoires, and roughly 10 million of these chains were shared by at least two donors. To remove PCR and sequencing errors, raw reads were error-corrected and collapsed into unique sequences using a nearest-neighbor algorithm that merged closely related sequences. To assign V, D and J gene segments, CDR3 sequences were aligned to IMGT reference sequences. Each retained sequence needed at least a six-nucleotide match to both a V gene segment and a J gene segment. A rearrangement was called productive if the CDR3 had no stop codons and remained in frame with V and J, and every other rearrangement was called non-productive. CDR3 was defined by IMGT convention, running from the second conserved V-encoded cysteine to the conserved J-encoded phenylalanine. The earlier analysis of 500 to 650 of the donors excluded any sequence lacking an unambiguous match to a single V gene segment. An earlier analysis of a few hundred of the donors classified V segments as functional when productive rearrangements were above 56.7% and as segregating when the standard deviation between donors was above 5%. A statistical classification framework was built for diagnosing cytomegalovirus status from the catalog of TCR beta chain sequences. In a later analysis, V and J genes were assigned by comparing TCR nucleotide sequences against IMGT/GENE-DB human TR gene sequences. In a later analysis, CDR3 sequences and most-parsimonious VDJ recombination scenarios were assigned using the TCRdist pipeline. A later analysis defined each TCR beta chain by its CDR3 amino acid sequence plus V-gene family, and excluded reads lacking a unique V-gene family. A later analysis removed several hundred highly shared, low-generation-probability nucleotide sequences to deal with suspected cross-contamination and a sequencing artifact. For each public chain, a later analysis derived a clonal expansion index from normalized ranks of inferred template counts within each repertoire. In a later analysis, generation probabilities were computed using a VDJ recombination model fitted to out-of-frame rearrangements, and the results were checked against IGoR. A later analysis scored TCR-TCR, TCR-HLA and TCR-CMV co-occurrence with hypergeometric tests, applying a repertoire-size bias correction to TCR pairs. False discovery rates were estimated in a later analysis by permuting HLA or CMV assignments 20 times. In a later analysis, co-occurring TCRs were grouped using DBSCAN, and TCRdist sequence similarity was added for clustering within HLA-allele-positive subsets. Repertoires with fewer than 30,000 or more than 120,000 public chains were left out of co-occurrence clustering, as were about 5 repertoires with anomalous nucleotide sharing. TCRdb took over this immuneACCESS table, retaining in-frame rearrangements with V and J assigned. Such tables are incomplete; in checked studies, under half of the missing clones stem from an unresolved V gene, and the remainder is unexplained. The DNA gave D and trimming, while V, J and clone size come from that table. Within this sample are under 200,000 clones, with about 80% of them counted one time only. The ten largest clones take up roughly 5% of the sample.

In total, around 600 healthy bone marrow donors made up the cohort. At the time of sampling, all cohort members were nominally healthy, though unrecorded immune exposures were likely present. The donor tested CMV seronegative and was one of the 352 seronegative cohort members. Every donor gave a peripheral blood sample, and the peripheral blood mononuclear cells from that sample were used for TCR beta sequencing. The Qiagen DNeasy Blood Extraction Kit was used to extract genomic DNA from the blood cell samples. CDR1 and CDR2, per the germline V gene, are SGHRS and YFSETQ. The cysteine opens and the phenylalanine closes a CDR3 of 14 amino acids. Of all the DNA, just the CDR3 is kept, 42 bases in frame from base 1. V ends up 3 bases short and J 8 bases short, with an unmatched junction base count of 6. These data come from a study of cytomegalovirus exposure and HLA in healthy donors (dated by TCRdb to about 2017). Background for the entire study: In an earlier analysis of 450 to 750 of the donors, 276 Gb of sequence data and just under 120 million unique TCR beta sequences from roughly 190 million T cells were reported. Roughly 300 gigabases of sequencing data and 78 million or so unique TCR sequences were included in an early release covering roughly 700 HLA-typed donors. Of the roughly 390 genotyped donors, 81% were placed in the genetic ancestry cluster associated with self-reported Caucasian donors. The aim of the study was to test whether cataloging public T cell receptors could identify signatures of past pathogen exposure. The study used immunosequencing to profile the T cell repertoires of 666 subjects and linked those repertoires to cytomegalovirus serostatus. Along with the approximately 700-subject first cohort, a separate validation cohort of around 110 different subjects was used. The study combined high-throughput TCR immunosequencing, statistical association of individual TCRs with disease status, and machine learning to predict cytomegalovirus infection status. In a later analysis, previously published TCR beta repertoires from fewer than 750 donors were re-analyzed and high-resolution HLA genotyping was added so that TCR occurrence patterns could be studied. Rather than using new phenotypic data, the later analysis identified candidate immune exposures from TCR beta sequences and from how often those sequences occurred across donors. An earlier analysis of some 500 of the donors used high-throughput TCR beta sequencing to judge whether each TCR beta V gene segment behaved as functional or pseudogenic. Donor age, sex, ethnicity and CMV serostatus were compiled together with the repertoire data. In a later genetic analysis, genome-wide SNP genotypes for about three fifths of the roughly 670 donors were used, and that subset was treated as a discovery cohort. All discovery cohort repertoires had been generated on a single sequencing platform. HLA typing covered class I and class II loci at four-digit resolution. The number of typed donors differed by locus: roughly 620-640 for A, B, C, DRB1 and DQB1; 500 to 550 for DQA1; some 610 for DPA1; and roughly 490 for DPB1. Because of strong linkage in the cohort, a few DR-DQ haplotypes were treated as single units for association and clustering. On average, roughly 240,000 unique TCR beta nucleotide sequences were sequenced per donor among some 420 genotyped donors of the cohort, with 15% to 20% of those sequences being non-productive.

Study-wide conclusions, independent of this receptor: The study gave a list of about 150 TCR beta chains associated with cytomegalovirus. A further reported finding was that TCR beta sequences accurately predicted the HLA-A and HLA-B alleles for most subjects in the first cohort. In a later analysis, some 17,000 TCR beta sequences were associated with specific HLA alleles at a false discovery rate of 0.05. Correlated functional status among segregating V segments might be attributable to linkage disequilibrium, but an unknown experimental factor could not be ruled out. According to a later genetic analysis, donors in an Asian-associated ancestry cluster had fewer N-insertions in productive TCRs than the roughly 670-donor mean. It was suggested by the authors that the approach could potentially be generalized to other disease states and immunological phenotypes. Across donors, most TCR sequences were observed very rarely, whereas some public TCRs were present in many individuals. In a later analysis, HLA-associated TCR beta chains were found to be more clonally expanded and to have lower generation probabilities than equally common non-associated chains. For the cohort, immune exposure information was limited to CMV serostatus. The presence/absence analyses assumed that sequencing depth was roughly uniform across donors, and that assumption may not be true. Strong co-occurrence of HLA alleles, especially DR and DQ, made assigning TCR associations to individual alleles difficult. In a later analysis, most CMV-associated TCR beta chains were found to appear HLA-restricted, with HLA associations seemingly driven largely by CMV exposure. The 87-base-pair reads could not distinguish some IMGT-functional V segments, including TRBV6-2 and TRBV6-3, so those segments were excluded. A cluster of highly shared sequence variants was judged likely to represent a technical artifact of the sequencing pipeline. Because counts were too low, some 17 rarely observed V segments, including chromosome 9 orphons, were excluded from the earlier analysis of under 650 of the donors. V-gene and J-gene trimming of TCR beta chains was associated with a missense DCLRE1C variant in a later genetic analysis, and the association was replicated in an independent cohort. A few of the identified cytomegalovirus-associated TCR beta chains were confirmed in vitro to be specific for cytomegalovirus antigens. HLA typing was unavailable for some donors at each locus, so association tests used only the typed subset. According to a later analysis, TCR association rates differed among HLA loci, with DRB1 alleles showing the most associated TCRs and HLA-C alleles showing the fewest. The classifier was reported to diagnose cytomegalovirus status with high specificity and sensitivity in both the original and validation cohorts. Several of the top co-occurrence clusters appeared to be linked to parvovirus B19, influenza, CMV and Epstein-Barr virus, according to a later analysis. The cohort was sequenced for TCR beta chains only, and without alpha or paired-chain data the features that could be detected were limited. An earlier analysis of 587 of the donors showed that most TCR beta V segments appeared in productive rearrangements either about 87% or about 30% of the time, which broadly matched IMGT annotations.

The V and J segments used are TRBV5-1 and TRBJ2-1; TRBD2 lines up with 9 middle nucleotides. Sequencing input: PBMCs. The origin of this receptor is a man aged 25 to 40 in good health and CMV-seronegative. The CDR3 region reads CASSSSGGRDEQFF. DNA sequence: TGCGCCAGCAGCTCAAGTGGCGGGAGGGATGAGCAGTTCTTC. Full variable domain (CDR3 extended with the reference TRBV5-1 and TRBJ2-1 proteins): KAGVTQTPRYLIKTRGQQVTLSCSPISGHRSVSWYQQTPGQGLQFLFEYFSETQRNKGNFPGRFSGRQFSNSRSEMNVSTLELGDSALYLCASSSSGGRDEQFFGPGTRLTVL.